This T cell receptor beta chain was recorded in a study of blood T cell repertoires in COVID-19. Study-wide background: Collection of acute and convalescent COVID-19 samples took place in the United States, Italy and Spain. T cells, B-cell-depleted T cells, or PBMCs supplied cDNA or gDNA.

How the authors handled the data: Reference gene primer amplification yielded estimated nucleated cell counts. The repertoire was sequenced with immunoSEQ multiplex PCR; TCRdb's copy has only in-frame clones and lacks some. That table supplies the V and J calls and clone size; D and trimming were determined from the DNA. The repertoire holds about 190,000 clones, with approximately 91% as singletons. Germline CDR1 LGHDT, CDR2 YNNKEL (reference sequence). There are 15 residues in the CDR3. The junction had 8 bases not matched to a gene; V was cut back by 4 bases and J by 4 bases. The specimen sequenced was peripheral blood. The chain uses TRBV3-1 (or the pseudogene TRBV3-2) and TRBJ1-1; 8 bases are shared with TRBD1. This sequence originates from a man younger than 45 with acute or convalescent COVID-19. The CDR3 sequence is CASSPRDRTRTEAFF. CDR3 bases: TGTGCCAGCAGCCCCCGGGACAGGACCCGCACTGAAGCTTTCTTT.